This TCR beta chain appears in the sequencing data of a study of blood T cell repertoires in COVID-19 (dated by TCRdb to the early 2020s). Describing the broader study: Collaborator samples came from the United States, Italy and Spain and covered acute and convalescent phases of COVID-19. Where available, HLA class I and class II types were taken from metadata supplied by the sample provider and were not determined by assay-based typing. Subjects who had been exposed to COVID-19, were actively infected with it, or had recovered from it provided the deeply sampled blood TCRbeta repertoires that made up the dataset. The repertoires were released in a freely available public database meant as a resource for research on the immune response to SARS-CoV-2. Nearly every sample came with metadata listing a de-identified subject ID, COVID-19 status, age in years and sex. The material from the prospective study consisted of cDNA or gDNA derived from T cells, B-cell-depleted T cells, or PBMCs. The samples were drawn from two sources: the first 160 participants of the ongoing ImmuneRACE study, and 1,254 subjects contributed by 6 global collaborators. General findings and caveats noted by the study authors: The amount of clinical and demographic metadata varied by source and participant and was provided uncurated.

TCRbeta CDR3 regions were amplified from genomic DNA using the immunoSEQ Assay, a bias-controlled multiplex PCR. The study's own analysis went as follows. Nucleated cell counts per sample were estimated from amplification of reference gene primers within the assay. Sequence reads were collapsed and filtered to measure the absolute abundance of every unique TCRbeta CDR3 rearrangement. For each sample, productive Simpson clonality was calculated by taking the square root of Simpson's diversity index across productive rearrangements. This immuneACCESS table, as held by TCRdb, lists in-frame sequences with V and J called but not all clones. Of the missing ones, under half trace to an unresolved V gene in checked studies; the others have no known cause. Clonal size and the V and J genes are those of that table, whereas D and trimming came from the DNA. For this sample the table gives 220,000 or so clones, of which 82% were detected only once. The ten largest clones add up to 3.6% of the sample.

The collaborating institutions used their own protocols to collect whole blood in K2EDTA tubes. For TCRbeta analysis, collaborators shipped samples in one of three forms: frozen whole blood, isolated PBMCs, or DNA extracted from either of those sample types. This clone was detected once. The specificity of this receptor is unknown. No much larger clone exists at a distance of one base, and base qualities are not known. This TCR was sampled from a woman over 75 with acute or convalescent COVID-19. Sequencing was performed on peripheral blood.

The CDR3 reads as follows: CASRAGGGQPQHF. The sequenced DNA: TGTGCCAGCAGGGCAGGGGGCGGGCAGCCCCAGCATTTT. The chain is encoded by TRBV6-5 joined to TRBJ1-5; 8 central nucleotides agree with TRBD1. Trimming accounts for 6 bases at V and 7 bases at J, while the number of junction bases matched to no gene is 5. Taken from the germline V gene, the CDR1 and CDR2 loops are MNHEY and SVGAGI. The CDR3 measures 13 amino acids from cysteine to phenylalanine. The sequence is cut down to CDR3 DNA, 39 bases in frame from base 1.